One and the same sample provided the 14 T cell receptor beta chains below, sequenced in a study of cytomegalovirus exposure and HLA in healthy donors. PCR used 60 Vbeta primers and 13 Jbeta primers. Here immunoSEQ multiplex PCR was the method, and the copy in TCRdb shows in-frame clones only, minus some. Here the sample spans about 170,000 clones, 73% being singletons. The sequenced material came from PBMCs. Receptor source: a woman between 18 and 29 years old in good health and CMV-seropositive.

This clone has more than one count but fewer than ten. The rearrangement links TRBV27 to TRBJ1-1; 9 bases align to TRBD1. The trim removed 4 bases at V and 4 bases at J, leaving 4 bases unmatched. The germline gives CDR1 MNHEY, CDR2 SMNVEV (reference sequence). CDR3 length: 14 amino acids. The CDR3: CASSSDRGITEAFF. Here the CDR3 DNA reads TGTGCCAGCAGTTCCGACAGGGGGATCACTGAAGCTTTCTTT.

The genes are TRBV10-3 and TRBJ1-2; D possibly corresponds to TRBD1 (5 bases). Trimming pared 4 bases from V and 2 bases from J, leaving 5 bases between. CDR1 is ENHRY and CDR2 is SYGVKD in the germline V gene. The CDR3 has 12 amino acids. CDR3: CAISGTNYGYTF. In DNA, the CDR3 is TGTGCCATCAGTGGGACAAACTATGGCTACACCTTC.

This sequence joins TRBV5-6 and TRBJ2-7; D not certain. CDR1 is SGHDT and CDR2 is YYEEEE in the germline V gene. V lost 2 bases and J lost 3, with 9 bases in between. The CDR3 sequence is 13 residues long. This chain's CDR3 is CASSFRRLYEQYF. DNA of the CDR3: TGTGCCAGCAGCTTTCGCAGGCTCTACGAGCAGTACTTC.

V gene TRBV28 combines with J gene TRBJ2-7; D possibly corresponds to TRBD1 (5 bases). Germline values: CDR1 MDHEN, CDR2 SYDVKM. The V end was cut by 0 bases, the J end by 7 bases, with 16 bases between. The CDR3 contains 15 residues. The CDR3 spells CASSLWSRQLREQYF. For the CDR3, the DNA is TGTGCCAGCAGTTTATGGTCTAGACAGTTGAGGGAGCAGTACTTC.

This clone was recorded once. This rearrangement joins TRBV2 to TRBJ2-4, with a weak D call TRBD2 (6 bases). Between the trimmed V and J ends, which lost 6 bases and 1 base, there was a span of 13 bases. Germline-derived CDR1 and CDR2 are SNHLY and FYNNEI. This CDR3 spans 15 amino acids. The CDR3 coding sequence is TGTGCCAGCAGGAGGAGGGAGGAGGCCAAAAACATTCAGTACTTC. Its translation: CASRRREEAKNIQYF.

The V gene is TRBV4-2, the J gene TRBJ1-2; D uncertain. Trimming pared 0 bases from V and 5 bases from J, leaving 16 bases between. The CDR3 has 16 residues. The germline V gene has CDR1 LGHNA and CDR2 YNFKEQ. The CDR3: CASSQDGEGSRYGYTF. CDR3 sequence (DNA): TGTGCCAGCAGCCAAGATGGAGAAGGCAGCCGATATGGCTACACCTTC.

This clone was seen a few times. J is TRBJ2-7 and V is TRBV28, with D possibly being TRBD2 (6 bases). Trimming removed 4 bases from V and 3 bases from J, with 19 bases in between. The CDR3 sequence is 16 residues long. Germline lookup yields CDR1 MDHEN and CDR2 SYDVKM. CDR3 in amino acids: CASSSNLPGVIYEQYF. The CDR3 nucleotides read TGTGCCAGCAGTTCTAACCTCCCGGGGGTAATCTACGAGCAGTACTTC.

The count of this clone is one. The rearrangement joins TRBV5-6 to TRBJ2-7, with TRBD1 matching 8 bases. V shed 3 bases and J 3 bases; nucleotides not matched to a gene: 5. Germline V gene lookup returns CDR1 SGHDT and CDR2 YYEEEE. The CDR3 loop spans 14 amino acids. The CDR3 DNA sequence: TGTGCCAGCAGCTGGACAGGGTTCGTCTACGAGCAGTACTTC. It codes for CASSWTGFVYEQYF.

This clone was detected only a few times. V usage is TRBV5-4 and J usage is TRBJ2-4, with D perhaps TRBD2 (5 bases). The CDR3 totals 12 residues. Deletions cut 4 bases from V and 3 bases from J, with 5 bases between. The germline V gene encodes CDR1 SGHNT and CDR2 YYREEE (reference sequence). In nucleotides, the CDR3 is TGTGCCAGCAGCCGGGACAAAAACATTCAGTACTTC. Translation gives CASSRDKNIQYF.

The V and J genes are TRBV25-1 and TRBJ2-7; 8 bases line up with TRBD1. Germline V gene sequence: CDR1 MGHDK, CDR2 SYGVNS. Trimming removed 3 bases from V and 3 bases from J; junction bases left unmatched: 4. The CDR3 runs to 14 residues. The CDR3 sequence: CASSESGGGYEQYF. Written as DNA, the CDR3 is TGTGCCAGCAGTGAGTCAGGGGGCGGCTACGAGCAGTACTTC.

J is TRBJ2-5 and V is TRBV6-7; D is possibly TRBD2 (6 bases). TRBV6-7 is known as an ORF, though its function is uncertain. The CDR3 totals 15 residues. The V end was cut by 2 bases, the J end by 2 bases, with 12 bases between. CDR3 in amino acids: CASSYLPGVQETQYF. DNA for the CDR3: TGTGCCAGCAGTTACCTTCCGGGAGTACAAGAGACCCAGTACTTC.

This clone was picked up one time. This sequence joins TRBV7-9 and TRBJ1-3; D is ambiguous. The germline gives CDR1 SEHNR, CDR2 FQNEAQ (reference sequence). The CDR3 sequence is 14 residues long. Trimming pared 4 bases from V and 0 bases from J, leaving 7 bases between. The CDR3 here is CASSSGYSGNTIYF. The CDR3 nucleotides are TGTGCCAGCAGCTCCGGGTACTCTGGAAACACCATATATTTT.

V and J are TRBV27 and TRBJ2-5, with D hard to call. The J call is in doubt because the DNA end fits TRBJ2-7 better. From germline, CDR1 is MNHEY and CDR2 SMNVEV (reference sequence). The CDR3 extends over 15 amino acids. The CDR3 is CASSSPDTVQNEQYF. The DNA for the CDR3 is TGTGCCAGCAGTTCCCCAGACACAGTACAGAACGAGCAGTACTTC.

The genes are TRBV5-1 and TRBJ2-3; TRBD2 agrees at 10 bases. V shed 0 bases, J shed 2 bases, and the junction held 3 bases outside the gene matches. Germline values: CDR1 SGHRS, CDR2 YFSETQ. The CDR3 is 16 amino acids. As DNA, the CDR3 is TGCGCCAGCAGCTTGGGGACTAGCGGTCTCACAGATACGCAGTATTTT. Amino acid sequence: CASSLGTSGLTDTQYF.